The rows below give T cell receptor beta chains drawn from one sample of a study of T cells in Graves' hyperthyroidism and ophthalmopathy. TCRdb recomputed calls from the multiplex PCR reads with MiXCR, one row per CDR3 protein. The sample lists 600,000 to 800,000 distinct CDR3 sequences; approximately 36% were seen once. Material: blood. These receptors were obtained from a woman aged 40 to 55 with Graves' hyperthyroidism. Both conserved end residues are part of each CDR3. Fields, in order: clone size, CDR3 length, D gene, J gene, V gene, CDR3 DNA, CDR3 protein. D genes are given only for firm matches. Clone size, where shown, is once, few, many, or a class for clones that have expanded.

few | 18 | NA | TRBJ1-3 | TRBV20-1 | TGCAGTGCTAGAGATTCGAGATTCACCGACTACTCTGGAAACACCATATATTTT | CSARDSRFTDYSGNTIYF
NA | 13 | NA | TRBJ2-7 | TRBV20-1 | TGCAGTGCTAGAAGGCAGGGGACCCACGAGCAGTACTTC | CSARRQGTHEQYF
NA | 15 | NA | TRBJ1-5 | TRBV10-2 | TGCGCCAGCAGTGAGTCCGAGGGGGGCAATCAGCCCCAGCATTTT | CASSESEGGNQPQHF
few | 16 | TRBD2 | TRBJ2-7 | TRBV20-1 | TGCAGTGCTAGAGATGACGCGGGAGGGTACGTGTACGAGCAGTACTTC | CSARDDAGGYVYEQYF
many | 13 | NA | TRBJ1-1 | TRBV10-3 | TGTGCCATCAGTGGAACCGGGGACACTGAAGCTTTCTTT | CAISGTGDTEAFF
many | 14 | TRBD1 | TRBJ2-7 | TRBV7-9 | TGTGCCAGCAGCTCAACAGGGGGCAAGTACGAGCAGTACTTC | CASSSTGGKYEQYF
NA | 15 | TRBD2 | TRBJ2-5 | TRBV19 | TGTGCCAGTAGTATAGGGCTAGCGGGGAAAGAGACCCAGTACTTC | CASSIGLAGKETQYF
few | 15 | TRBD1 | TRBJ1-2 | TRBV9 | TGTGCCAGCAGCCCACCCTTGACAGGGGGCGATGGCTACACCTTC | CASSPPLTGGDGYTF
few | 13 | NA | TRBJ1-2 | TRBV9 | TGTGCCAGCAGCGTAGAGGAAGGGTGGGGCTACACCTTC | CASSVEEGWGYTF
many | 14 | NA | TRBJ2-5 | TRBV20-1 | TGCAGTGCTTCGGACCCCCAACTAGGGGAGACCCAGTACTTC | CSASDPQLGETQYF
NA | 15 | NA | TRBJ1-1 | TRBV7-2 | TGTGCCAGCAGCCCAGTTACGAAGGAGGACACTGAAGCTTTCTTT | CASSPVTKEDTEAFF
NA | 16 | TRBD1 | TRBJ1-5 | TRBV20-1 | TGCAGTGCCTTGGGGGACAGGGGTTTTTGGGGTCAGCCCCAGCATTTT | CSALGDRGFWGQPQHF
few | 12 | NA | TRBJ1-4 | TRBV20-1 | TGCAGTGCTAGTGGACAGAATGAAAAACTGTTTTTT | CSASGQNEKLFF
NA | 12 | NA | TRBJ1-5 | TRBV30 | TGTGCCTGGAGCGCAATGCGTCAGCCCCAGCATTTT | CAWSAMRQPQHF
many | 14 | TRBD2 | TRBJ2-5 | TRBV5-5 | TGTGCCAGCAGCTTGATACTAGCGAGAGAGACCCAGTACTTC | CASSLILARETQYF
NA | 16 | NA | TRBJ1-5 | TRBV7-9 | TGTGCCAGCAGCTTACTATCGGGGAGTGGGAATCAGCCCCAGCATTTT | CASSLLSGSGNQPQHF
many | 12 | NA | TRBJ1-2 | TRBV5-6 | TGTGCCAGCAGAGAAAGTAACTATGGCTACACCTTC | CASRESNYGYTF
few | 13 | NA | TRBJ2-2 | TRBV13 | TGTGCCAGCAGCCCATTTTCCCACGGGGAGCTGTTTTTT | CASSPFSHGELFF
NA | 11 | NA | TRBJ2-7 | TRBV7-2 | TGTGCCAGCAGGGATGAAAATGAGCAGTACTTC | CASRDENEQYF
NA | 15 | NA | TRBJ2-5 | TRBV7-9 | TGTGCCAGCAGCTTAGGCCGGGGTAACGCAGATACGCAGTACTTC | CASSLGRGNADTQYF
many | 12 | NA | TRBJ1-2 | TRBV20-1 | TGCAGTGCTAGGGGACTGAGCTATGGCTACACCTTC | CSARGLSYGYTF
few | 17 | NA | TRBJ2-1 | TRBV10-3 | TGTGCCATCACCCGACAGAAACAGGGTAGCTCCTACAATGAGCAGTTCTTC | CAITRQKQGSSYNEQFF
NA | 14 | TRBD1 | TRBJ1-1 | TRBV25-1 | TGTGCCAGCAGTGAATCACAGGGGGCGCAGGAAGCTTTCTTT | CASSESQGAQEAFF
NA | 16 | TRBD2 | TRBJ2-2 | TRBV7-2 | TGTGCCAGCAGCTTATCGGTAGCGGGAGGGTCCGGGGAGCTGTTTTTT | CASSLSVAGGSGELFF
many | 16 | NA | TRBJ1-6 | TRBV7-2 | TGTGCCAGCAGCTTATATCAGGGGTTAGGTAATTCACCCCTCCACTTT | CASSLYQGLGNSPLHF
NA | 11 | NA | TRBJ1-5 | TRBV6-5 | TGTGCCAGCATGGTGGGACTGCCCCAGCATTTT | CASMVGLPQHF
NA | 17 | TRBD1 | TRBJ1-2 | TRBV9 | TGTGCCAGCAGCTATGGTGGGGACAGGCGGGGAAGGTACGGCTACACCTTC | CASSYGGDRRGRYGYTF
NA | 17 | TRBD1 | TRBJ1-6 | TRBV9 | TGTGCCAGCAGCGTATCATCCCGGGACAGGGAATATTCACCCCTCCACTTT | CASSVSSRDREYSPLHF
few | 18 | TRBD1 | TRBJ1-5 | TRBV7-2 | TGTGCCAGCAGCTTTTTCGGGTCCCCAGGGGGCCGGAATCAGCCCCAGCATTTT | CASSFFGSPGGRNQPQHF
NA | 14 | NA | TRBJ2-5 | TRBV11-2 | TGTGCCAGCAGCTTATGGTTCGACAGGGAGACCCAGTACTTC | CASSLWFDRETQYF
NA | 14 | NA | TRBJ1-1 | TRBV20-1 | TGCAGTGCTAAACGGGGGATTCAGGACACTGAAGCTTTCTTT | CSAKRGIQDTEAFF
once | 16 | NA | TRBJ2-7 | TRBV7-2 | TGTGCCAGCAGCTTATACCCCAGCCCTAGCGAGAGGCATCAGTACTTC | CASSLYPSPSERHQYF
NA | 16 | NA | TRBJ1-1 | TRBV5-1 | TGCGCCAGCAGCTTGGTAGGGGGTTCGGTGAACACTGAAGCTTTCTTT | CASSLVGGSVNTEAFF
NA | 15 | NA | TRBJ1-6 | TRBV10-3 | TGTGCCATCAGCTATCATAAAACGCGGATTTCACCCCTCCACTTT | CAISYHKTRISPLHF
NA | 16 | NA | TRBJ2-2 | TRBV5-1 | TGCGCCAGCAGCTTGGAGTCAGCCGCGAACACCGGGGAGCTGTTTTTT | CASSLESAANTGELFF
NA | 18 | TRBD2 | TRBJ2-7 | TRBV9 | TGTGCCAGCAGCCCAGGGACTAGCGGGACCATCCGCGGATACGAGCAGTACTTC | CASSPGTSGTIRGYEQYF
NA | 14 | NA | TRBJ1-4 | TRBV7-6 | TGTGCCAGCAGCCTCACGGGAACAACGGGAAAACTGTTTTTT | CASSLTGTTGKLFF
many | 14 | NA | TRBJ2-5 | TRBV11-2 | TGTGCCAGCAGCTTAGTTTCATCCGGAGAGACCCAGTACTTC | CASSLVSSGETQYF
few | 14 | TRBD1 | TRBJ1-1 | TRBV18 | TGTGCCAGCTCGCCGTCTTATGGACAGGGGGAAGCTTTCTTT | CASSPSYGQGEAFF
many | 13 | TRBD2 | TRBJ2-5 | TRBV20-1 | TGCAGTGCACCGGGACTAGAAATAGAGACCCAGTACTTC | CSAPGLEIETQYF
few | 14 | NA | TRBJ1-2 | TRBV6-5 | TGTGCCAGCACCACGATCCCCGGGACCTATGGCTACACCTTC | CASTTIPGTYGYTF
few | 14 | NA | TRBJ1-1 | TRBV4-3 | TGCGCCAGCAGCCAAGTAATGGGGGCGGCTGAAGCTTTCTTT | CASSQVMGAAEAFF
NA | 14 | NA | TRBJ2-7 | TRBV5-1 | TGCGCCAGCAGTCATGGCCGGAACACCTACGAGCAGTACTTC | CASSHGRNTYEQYF
few | 17 | NA | TRBJ1-5 | TRBV28 | TGTGCCAGCAGTTTATTGGGTGGACGATATAGCAATCAGCCCCAGCATTTT | CASSLLGGRYSNQPQHF
many | 15 | NA | TRBJ1-1 | TRBV5-4 | TGTGCCAGCAGCGGGGCGGGACATAAGAACACTGAAGCTTTCTTT | CASSGAGHKNTEAFF
many | 13 | NA | TRBJ2-5 | TRBV10-1 | TGCGCCAGCAGCGGACAGAAAGAAGAGACCCAGTACTTC | CASSGQKEETQYF
few | 15 | NA | TRBJ1-6 | TRBV4-3 | TGCGCCAGCAGCCAAGGGGCTCAGGGTAATTCACCCCTCCACTTT | CASSQGAQGNSPLHF
NA | 13 | NA | TRBJ1-1 | TRBV10-3 | TGTGCCAGCATCCAGAACATGAACACTGAAGCTTTCTTT | CASIQNMNTEAFF
NA | 18 | NA | TRBJ2-7 | TRBV9 | TGTGCCAGCAGCGTAGCACTATTCGGCAGCAAGAGGACTTACGAGCAGTACTTC | CASSVALFGSKRTYEQYF